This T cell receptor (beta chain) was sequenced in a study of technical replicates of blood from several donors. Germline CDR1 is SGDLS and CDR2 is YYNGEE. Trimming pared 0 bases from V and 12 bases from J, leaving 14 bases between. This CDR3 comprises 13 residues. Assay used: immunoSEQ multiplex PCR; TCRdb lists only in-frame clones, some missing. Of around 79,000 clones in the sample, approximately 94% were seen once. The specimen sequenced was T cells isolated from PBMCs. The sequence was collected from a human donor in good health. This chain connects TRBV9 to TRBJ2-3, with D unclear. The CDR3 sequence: CASSVVVPGPQYF. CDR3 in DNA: TGTGCCAGCAGCGTAGTCGTCCCGGGTCCCCAGTATTTT.